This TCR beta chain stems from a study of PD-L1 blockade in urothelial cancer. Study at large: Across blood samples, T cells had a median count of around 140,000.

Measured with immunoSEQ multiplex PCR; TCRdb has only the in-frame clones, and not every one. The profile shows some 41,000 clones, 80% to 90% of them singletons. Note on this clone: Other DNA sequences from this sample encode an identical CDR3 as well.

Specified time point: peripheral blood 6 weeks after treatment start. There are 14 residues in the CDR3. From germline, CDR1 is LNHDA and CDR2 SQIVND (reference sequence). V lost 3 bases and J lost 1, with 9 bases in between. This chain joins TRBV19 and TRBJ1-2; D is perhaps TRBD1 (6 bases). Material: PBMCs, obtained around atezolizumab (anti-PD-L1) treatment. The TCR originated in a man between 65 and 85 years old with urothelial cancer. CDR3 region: CASSIRGINYGYTF. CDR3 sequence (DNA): TGTGCCAGTAGTATTAGGGGGATTAACTATGGCTACACCTTC.